The 11 T cell receptor beta chains in this list originate from one sample, sequenced in a study of OX40 agonist ivuxolimab in advanced cancers. The assay was immunoSEQ multiplex PCR, and TCRdb's table has in-frame clones only and misses some. The table shows tens of thousands of clones, with around 89% occurring only once. Sequencing used CD4+ or CD8+ T cells sorted from blood, obtained in a trial of the OX40 agonist ivuxolimab. These TCRs come from an adult with an advanced solid tumor such as melanoma, head and neck, liver or kidney cancer.

The chain carries TRBV7-9 and TRBJ2-4; TRBD2 matches 12 bases. V dropped 3 bases and J dropped 0; count of bases not matched to a gene: 3. The CDR3 has 17 residues. Germline V gives CDR1 SEHNR, CDR2 FQNEAQ (reference sequence). The CDR3 reads CASSFRTSGEAKNIQYF. CDR3 nucleotides: TGTGCCAGCAGCTTTCGGACTAGCGGGGAAGCCAAAAACATTCAGTACTTC.

This clone was seen a handful of times. V usage is TRBV6-6 and J usage is TRBJ1-1, with D possibly being TRBD1 (6 bases). The CDR3 totals 12 residues. CDR1 is MNHNY, CDR2 SVGAGI, per germline (reference sequence). V lost 6 bases and J lost 6, with 11 bases in between. The CDR3 sequence: CASSSTGSEAFF. The DNA for the CDR3 is TGTGCCAGCAGCTCAACAGGGTCTGAAGCTTTCTTT.

Turning to this clone: Its ends do not fully match the called genes, so a read error is possible. The V gene is TRBV27, the J gene TRBJ2-5; either TRBD1 or TRBD2 may supply D (5 bases each). This CDR3 region has 15 residues. CDR1 and CDR2 from the germline V gene are MNHEY and SMNVEV (reference sequence). CDR3 in amino acids: CASSISGAFQETQYF. The CDR3 region has the DNA TGTGCCAGCAGTATATCCGGGGCCTTCCAAGAGACCCAGTACTTC.

The chain employs TRBV5-6 and TRBJ2-1, with D perhaps TRBD1 (6 bases). Trimming stripped 4 bases from V and 5 bases from J, with 10 bases between. This CDR3 comprises 13 residues. Germline values: CDR1 SGHDT, CDR2 YYEEEE. The CDR3 here is CASSPDRHNEQFF. CDR3 DNA sequence: TGTGCCAGCAGCCCTGACAGGCACAATGAGCAGTTCTTC.

The chain recombines TRBV6-6 with TRBJ1-1; D not certain. Trimming took off 1 base at V and 8 bases at J, with 8 bases between the two ends. The germline V gene has CDR1 MNHNY and CDR2 SVGAGI (reference sequence). The CDR3 consists of 12 residues. CDR3 loop: CASSYLGDEAFF. The CDR3 DNA follows: TGTGCCAGCAGTTACTTAGGTGACGAAGCTTTCTTT.

V and J are TRBV18 and TRBJ2-7, with D perhaps matching TRBD1 (5 bases). CDR1 KGHSH and CDR2 LQKENI come from the germline V gene. The CDR3 spans 13 residues. The V end was cut by 3 bases, the J end by 3 bases, with 9 bases between. CDR3 sequence (DNA): TGTGCCAGCTCACCGCGGACACTCTACGAGCAGTACTTC. Residues: CASSPRTLYEQYF.

The chain has TRBV7-9 and TRBJ1-1; 8 bases map to TRBD1. The CDR3 runs to 17 residues. V gave up 5 bases and J gave up 5 bases; unmatched junction bases: 16. Germline loops: CDR1 SEHNR, CDR2 FQNEAQ (reference sequence). The CDR3 DNA reads as TGTGCCAGCAGCCGAACGGACAGGGCCCCCGTTTTGACTGAAGCTTTCTTT. Its protein product is CASSRTDRAPVLTEAFF.

This rearrangement joins TRBV7-8 to TRBJ1-5; D unclear. V was clipped by 1 base and J by 5 bases, with 9 bases between them. The CDR3 loop spans 14 amino acids. CDR1 and CDR2 (germline): SGHVS, FQNEAQ. CDR3 amino acids: CASSLDWGYQPQHF. CDR3 DNA sequence: TGTGCCAGCAGCTTAGATTGGGGTTATCAGCCCCAGCATTTT.

This chain links TRBV6-4 with TRBJ2-2, with D maybe TRBD2 (5 bases). The V end lost 3 bases, the J end lost 4 bases, and 18 bases lay between the germline ends. CDR1 and CDR2 from the germline V gene are MRHNA and SNTAGT. There are 17 residues in the CDR3. CDR3: CASSEGRGYESTGELFF. The CDR3 region has the DNA TGTGCCAGCAGTGAAGGGCGAGGGTACGAGAGCACCGGGGAGCTGTTTTTT.

This clone was seen a single time. The junction shows a germline mismatch at one end, possibly a read error. The gene calls are TRBV11-3 and TRBJ1-1, with 8 positions matching TRBD1. Looked up from germline, CDR1 is SGHNT and CDR2 is YENEEA. This CDR3 is 13 amino acids long. As DNA, the CDR3 is TGTGCTAGCAGGGGACAGGAGAACACTGAAGCTTTCTTT. Amino acid sequence: CASRGQENTEAFF.

The CDR3 sequence: CASSLGQVASSDNEQFF. The CDR3 DNA reads TGTGCCAGCAGCTTAGGGCAGGTGGCTAGCTCTGACAATGAGCAGTTCTTC. The chain combines TRBV7-6 with TRBJ2-1; TRBD2 might be the D (5 bases). Trimming cost V 1 base and J 5 bases, with 18 bases left between them. The germline gives CDR1 SGHVS, CDR2 FNYEAQ. This CDR3 has 17 residues.